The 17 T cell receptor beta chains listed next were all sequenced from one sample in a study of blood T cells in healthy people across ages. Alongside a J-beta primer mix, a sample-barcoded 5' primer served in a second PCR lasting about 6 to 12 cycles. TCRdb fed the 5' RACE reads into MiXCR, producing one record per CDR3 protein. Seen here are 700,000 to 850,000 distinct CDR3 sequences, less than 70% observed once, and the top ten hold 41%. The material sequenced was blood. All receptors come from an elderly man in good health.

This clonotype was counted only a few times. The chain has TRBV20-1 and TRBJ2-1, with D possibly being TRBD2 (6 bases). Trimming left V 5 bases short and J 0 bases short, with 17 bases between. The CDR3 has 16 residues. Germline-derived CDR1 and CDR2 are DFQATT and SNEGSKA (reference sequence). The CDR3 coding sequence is TGCAGTGCTGCCCCCGGGACTGCAAGCTCCTACAATGAGCAGTTCTTC. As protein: CSAAPGTASSYNEQFF.

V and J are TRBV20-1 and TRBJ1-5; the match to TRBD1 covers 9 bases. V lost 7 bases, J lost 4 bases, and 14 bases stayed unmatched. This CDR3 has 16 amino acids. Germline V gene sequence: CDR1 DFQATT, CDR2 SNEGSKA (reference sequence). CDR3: CSGWASGTGKNQPQHF. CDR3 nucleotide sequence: TGCAGTGGTTGGGCCTCCGGGACAGGGAAGAATCAGCCCCAGCATTTT.

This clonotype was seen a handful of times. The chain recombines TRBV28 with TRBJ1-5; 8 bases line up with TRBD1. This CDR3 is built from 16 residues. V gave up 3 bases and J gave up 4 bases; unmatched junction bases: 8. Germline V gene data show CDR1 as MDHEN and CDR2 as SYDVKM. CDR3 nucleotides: TGTGCCAGCAGTTTTCCCGACAGGGGCCCTAATCAGCCCCAGCATTTT. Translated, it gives CASSFPDRGPNQPQHF.

CDR3 sequence: CSAPRNGAPKDDEQFF. Here the CDR3 DNA reads TGCAGTGCTCCGAGAAACGGGGCTCCAAAGGACGATGAGCAGTTCTTC. This sequence joins TRBV20-1 and TRBJ2-1; tentatively, D is TRBD1 or TRBD2 (5 bases each). The CDR3 is 16 residues long. Trimming took 5 bases from V and 8 from J, leaving 25 bases between them. The germline V gene has CDR1 DFQATT and CDR2 SNEGSKA (reference sequence).

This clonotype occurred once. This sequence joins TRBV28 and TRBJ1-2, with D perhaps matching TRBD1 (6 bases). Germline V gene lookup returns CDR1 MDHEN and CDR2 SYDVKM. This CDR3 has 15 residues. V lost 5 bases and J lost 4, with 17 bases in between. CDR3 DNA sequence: TGTGCCAGCAGTGGCAGGGGAGTGCCTAGCTATGGCTACACCTTC. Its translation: CASSGRGVPSYGYTF.

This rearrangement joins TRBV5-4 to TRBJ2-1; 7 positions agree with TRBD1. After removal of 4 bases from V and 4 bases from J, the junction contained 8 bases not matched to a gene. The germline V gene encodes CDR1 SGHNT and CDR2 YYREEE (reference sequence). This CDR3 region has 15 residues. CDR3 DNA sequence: TGTGCCAGCAGCACCCCGGACAGGTTGTACAATGAGCAGTTCTTC. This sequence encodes CASSTPDRLYNEQFF.

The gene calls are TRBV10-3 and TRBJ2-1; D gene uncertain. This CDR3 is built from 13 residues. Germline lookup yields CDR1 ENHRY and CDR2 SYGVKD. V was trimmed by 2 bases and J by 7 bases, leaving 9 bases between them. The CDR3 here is CAISERGLNEQFF. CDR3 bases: TGTGCCATCAGTGAGCGAGGCCTAAATGAGCAGTTCTTC.

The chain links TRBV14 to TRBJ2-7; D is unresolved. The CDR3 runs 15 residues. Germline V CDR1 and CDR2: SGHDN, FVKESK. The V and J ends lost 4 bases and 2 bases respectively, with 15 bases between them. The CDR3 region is CASSRDFGSTYEQYF. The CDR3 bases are TGTGCCAGCAGCCGGGATTTTGGTTCAACCTACGAGCAGTACTTC.

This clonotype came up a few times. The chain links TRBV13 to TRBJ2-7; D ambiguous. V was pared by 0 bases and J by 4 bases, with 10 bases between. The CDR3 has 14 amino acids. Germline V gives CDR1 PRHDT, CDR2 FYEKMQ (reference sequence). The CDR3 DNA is TGTGCCAGCAGCTTAGGGACAAAGGTTTACGAGCAGTACTTC. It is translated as CASSLGTKVYEQYF.

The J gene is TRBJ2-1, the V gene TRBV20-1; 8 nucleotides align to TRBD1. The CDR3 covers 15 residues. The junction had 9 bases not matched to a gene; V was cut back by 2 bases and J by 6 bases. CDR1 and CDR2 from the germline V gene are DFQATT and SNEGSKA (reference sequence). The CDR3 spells CSARSPGQVFNEQFF. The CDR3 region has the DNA TGCAGTGCTAGATCTCCGGGACAGGTCTTCAATGAGCAGTTCTTC.

The CDR3 DNA sequence: TGCAGTGCTAGAGAGGCGGGAGTGAACTGGGAGCAGTACTTC. Amino acid sequence: CSAREAGVNWEQYF. The chain carries TRBV20-1 and TRBJ2-5; TRBD2 matches 7 bases. The germline CDR1 and CDR2 sequences are DFQATT and SNEGSKA (reference sequence). CDR3 length: 14 amino acids. Germline trimming cut 0 bases from V and 11 bases from J; bases unmatched to any gene: 12.

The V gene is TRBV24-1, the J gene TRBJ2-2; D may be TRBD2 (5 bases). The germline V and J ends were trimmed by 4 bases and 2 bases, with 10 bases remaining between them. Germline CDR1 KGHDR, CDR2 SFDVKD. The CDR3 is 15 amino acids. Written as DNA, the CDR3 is TGTGCCACCAGTGAAACGGGGATCAACACCGGGGAGCTGTTTTTT. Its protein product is CATSETGINTGELFF.

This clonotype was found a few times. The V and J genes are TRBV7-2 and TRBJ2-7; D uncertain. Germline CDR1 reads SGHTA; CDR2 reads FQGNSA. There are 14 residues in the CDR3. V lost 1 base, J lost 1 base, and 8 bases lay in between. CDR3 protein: CASSLGKQSYEQYF. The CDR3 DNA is TGTGCCAGCAGCTTAGGAAAGCAATCCTACGAGCAGTACTTC.

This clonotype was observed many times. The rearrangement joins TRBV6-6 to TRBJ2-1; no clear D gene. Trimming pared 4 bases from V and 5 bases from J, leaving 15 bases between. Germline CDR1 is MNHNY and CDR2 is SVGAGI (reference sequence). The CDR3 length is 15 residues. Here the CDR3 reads CASSLIGLSHNEQFF. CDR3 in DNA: TGTGCCAGCAGTTTGATTGGTCTTTCCCACAATGAGCAGTTCTTC.

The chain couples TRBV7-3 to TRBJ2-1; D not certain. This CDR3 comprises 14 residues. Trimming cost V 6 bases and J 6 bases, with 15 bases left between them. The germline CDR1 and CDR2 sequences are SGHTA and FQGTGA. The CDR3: CASRGGEGINEQFF. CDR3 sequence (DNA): TGTGCCAGCAGGGGTGGGGAAGGCATCAATGAGCAGTTCTTC. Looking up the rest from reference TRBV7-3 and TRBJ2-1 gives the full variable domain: GAGVSQTPSNKVTEKGKYVELRCDPISGHTALYWYRQSLGQGPEFLIYFQGTGAADDSGLPNDRFFAVRPEGSVSTLKIQRTERGDSAVYLCASRGGEGINEQFFGPGTRLTVL.

CDR3 nucleotides: TGCAGTGCTAGAGACGCCAATATAGCGGGAGGCAACAATGAGCAGTACTTC. It is translated as CSARDANIAGGNNEQYF. This chain joins TRBV20-1 and TRBJ2-5; 10 positions match TRBD2. From germline, CDR1 is DFQATT and CDR2 SNEGSKA (reference sequence). The CDR3 covers 17 residues. The trim removed 0 bases at V and 11 bases at J, leaving 18 bases unmatched.

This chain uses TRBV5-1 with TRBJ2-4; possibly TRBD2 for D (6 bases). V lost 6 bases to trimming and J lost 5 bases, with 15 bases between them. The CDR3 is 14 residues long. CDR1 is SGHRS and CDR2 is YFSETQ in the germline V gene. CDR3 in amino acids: CASTHRPGENIQYF. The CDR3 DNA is TGCGCCAGCACCCACAGGCCGGGAGAAAACATTCAGTACTTC.